This T cell receptor (beta chain) was retrieved from a study of regulatory T cells in long-lasting Graves disease. Regarding the study as a whole: Favored usage of TRBV28, TRBJ1-2 and TRBJ2-5 was recorded in persistent disease.

The trim removed 5 bases at V and 3 bases at J, leaving 7 bases unmatched. This CDR3 has 14 residues. CDR1 and CDR2 from the germline V gene are MDHEN and SYDVKM. Arm-PCR of CDR3 regions and iRepertoire HTBI primers were the basis on which TCR beta libraries were built. TCRdb called the multiplex PCR reads again in MiXCR, with one record for every CDR3 protein. Among 310,000 or so distinct CDR3 sequences listed, around 23% were seen once. This clonotype was counted many times. Its antigen is still unknown. Time point of the sample: persistent/refractory GD, antithyroid drugs over 5 years with positive TRAb. Researchers made the TCR library from RNA that was extracted from PBMCs.

The sample here was peripheral blood mononuclear cells (PBMCs), taken when the disease was refractory, from a patient treated with antithyroid drugs. The chain links TRBV28 to TRBJ2-7, with 7 bases lining up with TRBD1. The TCR was taken from a female donor with Graves disease. The CDR3 loop reads CASSPRQGLYEQYF. The CDR3 DNA reads as TGTGCCAGCAGTCCCCGACAGGGTCTCTACGAGCAGTACTTC.